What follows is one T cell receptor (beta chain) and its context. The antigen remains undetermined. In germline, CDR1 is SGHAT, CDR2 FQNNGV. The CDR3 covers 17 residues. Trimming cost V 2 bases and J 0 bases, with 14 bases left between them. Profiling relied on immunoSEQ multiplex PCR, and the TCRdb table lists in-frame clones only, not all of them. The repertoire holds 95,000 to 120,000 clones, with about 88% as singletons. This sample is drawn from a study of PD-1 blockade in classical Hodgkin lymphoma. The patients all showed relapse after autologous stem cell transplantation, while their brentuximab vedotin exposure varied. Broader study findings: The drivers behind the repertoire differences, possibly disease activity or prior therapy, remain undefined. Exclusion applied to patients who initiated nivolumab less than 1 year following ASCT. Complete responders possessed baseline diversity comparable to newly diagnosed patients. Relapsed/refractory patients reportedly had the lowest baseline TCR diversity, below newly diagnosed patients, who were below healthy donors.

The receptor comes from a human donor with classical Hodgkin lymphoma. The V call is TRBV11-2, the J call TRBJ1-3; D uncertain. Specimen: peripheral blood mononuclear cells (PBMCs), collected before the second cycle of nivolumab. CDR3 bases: TGTGCCAGCAGCTTATGGGCGGAGGTAACCTCTGGAAACACCATATATTTT. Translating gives CASSLWAEVTSGNTIYF.